One sample yielded the 30 T cell receptor beta chains listed below, sequenced in a study of T cell responses to AZD1222 COVID-19 vaccine. The table came from immunoSEQ multiplex PCR; TCRdb's copy has only in-frame clones and leaves some out. This table has around 120,000 clones, 85% to 95% appearing once. The input for sequencing was peripheral blood, taken on day 0 of AZD1222 vaccination. These receptors came from an adult in good health.

The chain combines TRBV28 with TRBJ1-5; the D is unclear. V was shortened by 6 bases and J by 7 bases, with 10 bases between the two germline ends. From germline, CDR1 is MDHEN and CDR2 SYDVKM. The CDR3 is 12 residues long. CDR3 nucleotide sequence: TGTGCCAGCAGGTGGGGAATACAGCCCCAGCATTTT. Its translation is CASRWGIQPQHF.

This sequence joins TRBV12-3 or TRBV12-4 and TRBJ1-1; D gene uncertain. Trimming took off 3 bases at V and 7 bases at J, with 6 bases between the two ends. There are 11 residues in the CDR3. Here the CDR3 DNA reads TGTGCCAGCAGTTTGGGTGGTGAAGCTTTCTTT. It yields the protein CASSLGGEAFF.

This chain connects TRBV9 to TRBJ2-1; 7 bases align to TRBD2. From germline, CDR1 is SGDLS and CDR2 YYNGEE. This CDR3 has 17 amino acids. V shed 4 bases, J shed 5 bases, and the junction held 15 bases outside the gene matches. In DNA form, the CDR3 reads TGTGCCAGCAGCCCCCGATCGACTGCGGGAGCGAACAATGAGCAGTTCTTC. Its translation: CASSPRSTAGANNEQFF.

CDR3 coding DNA: TGTGCCAGTAGTTCAGGACAGGGAAACACCATATATTTT. Residues: CASSSGQGNTIYF. This chain connects TRBV19 to TRBJ1-3, with a weak D call TRBD1 (6 bases). The V gene lost 5 bases and the J gene lost 4 bases, with 9 bases spanning the gap. Germline V gene sequence: CDR1 LNHDA, CDR2 SQIVND (reference sequence). The CDR3 has 13 residues.

The chain links TRBV12-3 or TRBV12-4 to TRBJ2-5; no definite D call. This CDR3 spans 13 amino acids. Trimming took 3 bases from V and 3 from J, leaving 8 bases between them. The CDR3 DNA sequence: TGTGCCAGCAGTTTCTGGGGTGAAGAGACCCAGTACTTC. Its translation is CASSFWGEETQYF.

This sequence joins TRBV14 and TRBJ1-1; TRBD1 matches 10 bases. With 2 bases clipped from V and 5 bases from J, the junction kept 11 bases outside the gene matches. The CDR3 spans 17 residues. Germline-derived CDR1 and CDR2 are SGHDN and FVKESK. CDR3 loop: CASSQRKGGTGVTEAFF. The DNA for the CDR3 is TGTGCCAGCAGCCAAAGAAAAGGGGGGACAGGGGTTACTGAAGCTTTCTTT.

This chain joins TRBV19 and TRBJ2-7; 10 nucleotides align to TRBD2. Germline V gives CDR1 LNHDA, CDR2 SQIVND (reference sequence). V was clipped by 9 bases and J by 2 bases; unmatched bases: 13. CDR3 length equals 16 residues. The CDR3: CASQRGGTSAPYEQYF. CDR3 DNA sequence: TGTGCCAGCCAAAGGGGGGGGACTAGCGCGCCCTACGAGCAGTACTTC.

The CDR3 DNA reads TGTGCCAGCTCAAGACAGGGTCCCTCGGGTCAGCCCCAGCATTTT. Translation: CASSRQGPSGQPQHF. The chain has TRBV2 and TRBJ1-5; 7 nucleotides line up with TRBD1. Germline V gives CDR1 SNHLY, CDR2 FYNNEI. The CDR3 runs 15 residues. V lost 8 bases, J lost 6 bases, and 13 bases stayed unmatched.

The gene calls are TRBV20-1 and TRBJ2-1; 10 nucleotides match TRBD2. V gave up 3 bases and J gave up 9 bases; unmatched junction bases: 5. Germline V gene lookup returns CDR1 DFQATT and CDR2 SNEGSKA (reference sequence). The CDR3 is 13 residues long. In DNA form, the CDR3 reads TGCAGTGCTAGTCAGCGGGAGGGCCCTGAGCAGTTCTTC. Translated, it gives CSASQREGPEQFF.

This clone was picked up one time. The J gene is TRBJ2-7, the V gene TRBV19; unclear D gene. This CDR3 comprises 13 residues. Germline V gene sequence: CDR1 LNHDA, CDR2 SQIVND (reference sequence). Trimming pared 2 bases from V and 4 bases from J, leaving 9 bases between. In nucleotides, the CDR3 is TGTGCCAGTAGTATACGTGTGGGATACGAGCAGTACTTC. This sequence encodes CASSIRVGYEQYF.

CDR3 in amino acids: CASKREFLHSQPQHF. The CDR3 DNA follows: TGTGCCAGCAAAAGGGAGTTTTTGCATAGTCAGCCCCAGCATTTT. V and J are TRBV6-6 and TRBJ1-5; D is unresolved. Germline loops: CDR1 MNHNY, CDR2 SVGAGI (reference sequence). CDR3 length: 15 amino acids. Trimming shortened V by 7 bases and J by 6 bases, and 19 bases separated the two germline ends.

The chain uses TRBV4-1 and TRBJ2-3; either TRBD1 or TRBD2 may fit D (6 bases each). The CDR3 sequence is 15 residues long. In germline, CDR1 is MGHRA, CDR2 YSYEKL. V gave up 4 bases and J gave up 6 bases, with 17 bases separating them. The CDR3 DNA reads as TGCGCCAGCAGCCCGGGGGCGGGGTTATCGGATACGCAGTATTTT. Translated: CASSPGAGLSDTQYF.

The chain couples TRBV28 to TRBJ1-2, with D perhaps TRBD1 (5 bases). The CDR3 spans 14 residues. V dropped 9 bases and J dropped 4 bases, with 18 bases sitting between them. Germline V gene lookup returns CDR1 MDHEN and CDR2 SYDVKM. CDR3 sequence: CASLSSGPSYGYTF. The CDR3 bases are TGTGCCAGTCTTTCTTCGGGACCCTCCTATGGCTACACCTTC.

The V and J genes are TRBV3-1 (or the pseudogene TRBV3-2) and TRBJ1-4, with D unresolved. Per germline, CDR1 LGHDT and CDR2 YNNKEL (reference sequence). V gave up 4 bases and J gave up 7 bases, with 22 bases separating them. This CDR3 has 17 amino acids. CDR3 coding DNA: TGTGCCAGCAGCCGGGAGGCAGCGACCATTCCCCCTGAAAAACTGTTTTTT. It codes for CASSREAATIPPEKLFF.

The J gene is TRBJ2-7, the V gene TRBV28; D is undetermined. The CDR3 has 15 amino acids. Per the germline V gene, CDR1 is MDHEN and CDR2 is SYDVKM. V gave up 5 bases and J gave up 3 bases, with 17 bases separating them. The CDR3 spells CASSPPILDFYEQYF. DNA of the CDR3: TGTGCCAGCAGTCCCCCAATTTTAGACTTCTACGAGCAGTACTTC.

The V and J genes are TRBV7-8 and TRBJ1-1, with 7 nucleotides matching TRBD1. Germline CDR1 SGHVS, CDR2 FQNEAQ. The CDR3 is made up of 14 amino acids. The V segment lost 5 bases and the J segment 4 bases; nucleotides outside the gene matches: 7. The CDR3 DNA is TGTGCCAGCAGCGATGAATCAGGGGGCACTGAAGCTTTCTTT. It yields the protein CASSDESGGTEAFF.

This clone appeared a single time. V is TRBV28 and J is TRBJ2-7; D unresolved. Germline values: CDR1 MDHEN, CDR2 SYDVKM. V lost 5 bases, J lost 6 bases, and 20 bases lay in between. This CDR3 has 15 residues. The CDR3 nucleotides read TGTGCCAGCAGTCCCCGGGCCCGTATTTTACGCGAGCAGTACTTC. This translates into CASSPRARILREQYF. Full variable domain (outside the CDR3, taken from reference TRBV28 and TRBJ2-7): DVKVTQSSRYLVKRTGEKVFLECVQDMDHENMFWYRQDPGLGLRLIYFSYDVKMKEKGDIPEGYSVSREKKERFSLILESASTNQTSMYLCASSPRARILREQYFGPGTRLTVT.

The chain uses TRBV6-5 and TRBJ2-7; 7 bases are shared with TRBD2. The CDR3 covers 16 residues. Germline-derived CDR1 and CDR2 are MNHEY and SVGAGI. J gave up 2 bases and V 0 bases, and 7 bases lay outside the gene matches. In DNA form, the CDR3 reads TGTGCCAGCAGTTACTCTACTAGCGCCGTGGCCTACGAGCAGTACTTC. Protein product: CASSYSTSAVAYEQYF.

The chain recombines TRBV24-1 with TRBJ2-3, with D possibly matching TRBD1 (5 bases). The CDR3 totals 17 residues. Trimming left V 3 bases short and J 5 bases short, with 20 bases between. Germline assignment: CDR1 KGHDR and CDR2 SFDVKD. The CDR3 protein is CATSDHRTPLGVDTQYF. CDR3 nucleotide sequence: TGTGCCACCAGTGATCATCGGACACCACTTGGAGTAGATACGCAGTATTTT.

This clone came up once. The chain has TRBV6-8 and TRBJ2-2; possibly TRBD2 for D (5 bases). The CDR3 contains 17 residues. Trimming took 7 bases from V and 1 from J, leaving 19 bases between them. Germline assignment: CDR1 MNHGY and CDR2 SAAAGT. This CDR3 reads CASTSPVEGKNTGELFF. The CDR3 DNA follows: TGTGCCAGCACTTCCCCCGTCGAGGGTAAGAACACCGGGGAGCTGTTTTTT.

The rearrangement joins TRBV18 to TRBJ1-1; 10 nucleotides line up with TRBD1. The J segment lost 7 bases and the V segment lost 3 bases, leaving 5 bases of the junction unmatched. Per germline, CDR1 KGHSH and CDR2 LQKENI. The CDR3 spans 14 residues. The CDR3 is CASSPTGGEGEAFF. The CDR3 coding sequence is TGTGCCAGCTCACCGACAGGGGGCGAAGGTGAAGCTTTCTTT. Full variable domain (outside the CDR3, taken from reference TRBV18 and TRBJ1-1): NAGVMQNPRHLVRRRGQEARLRCSPMKGHSHVYWYRQLPEEGLKFMVYLQKENIIDESGMPKERFSAEFPKEGPSILRIQQVVRGDSAAYFCASSPTGGEGEAFFGQGTRLTVV.

The chain is built from TRBV14 and TRBJ2-3, with unresolved D. V dropped 4 bases and J dropped 0 bases, with 17 bases sitting between them. Germline V CDR1 and CDR2: SGHDN, FVKESK. The CDR3 runs 17 residues. The CDR3 coding sequence is TGTGCCAGCAGCCCCGGGCCATGGGGTTCCAGCACAGATACGCAGTATTTT. As protein: CASSPGPWGSSTDTQYF.

This clone was seen only a few times. The V call is TRBV10-3, the J call TRBJ2-7; D unresolved. This CDR3 spans 12 amino acids. Per the germline V gene, CDR1 is ENHRY and CDR2 is SYGVKD. V dropped 0 bases and J dropped 4 bases, with 4 bases sitting between them. DNA for the CDR3: TGTGCCATCAGTGAGTCGGGGTACGAGCAGTACTTC. Protein: CAISESGYEQYF.

The chain recombines TRBV19 with TRBJ2-1; D is uncertain. Looked up from germline, CDR1 is LNHDA and CDR2 is SQIVND (reference sequence). CDR3 length equals 16 residues. Trimming left V 3 bases short and J 8 bases short, with 20 bases between. The CDR3 protein is CASSIPPSGRVDEQFF. CDR3 sequence (DNA): TGTGCCAGTAGTATTCCCCCTTCAGGACGTGTCGATGAGCAGTTCTTC.

This chain connects TRBV28 to TRBJ2-7; the match to TRBD1 covers 7 bases. The CDR3 extends over 14 amino acids. Germline values: CDR1 MDHEN, CDR2 SYDVKM. The J segment lost 2 bases and the V segment lost 7 bases, leaving 8 bases of the junction unmatched. CDR3 in DNA: TGTGCCAGCACAAAGGTAGGACAGGCCTACGAGCAGTACTTC. It codes for CASTKVGQAYEQYF.

The chain combines TRBV30 with TRBJ2-7, with D tentatively TRBD1 (6 bases). V gave up 2 bases and J gave up 1 base, with 15 bases separating them. Germline assignment: CDR1 GTSNPN and CDR2 SVGIG (reference sequence). This CDR3 is built from 15 residues. The DNA of the CDR3 is TGTGCCTGGAGTCGAGGACTCACAGGGTCCTACGAGCAGTACTTC. Protein: CAWSRGLTGSYEQYF.

The chain couples TRBV30 to TRBJ1-5, with D possibly TRBD1 on 5 matching bases. V dropped 4 bases and J dropped 4 bases, with 11 bases sitting between them. CDR1 and CDR2 (germline): GTSNPN, SVGIG (reference sequence). CDR3 length: 13 amino acids. The CDR3 bases are TGTGCCTGGAATCGGGGGAGAAATCAGCCCCAGCATTTT. Encoded protein: CAWNRGRNQPQHF.

The chain is built from TRBV28 and TRBJ2-2; possibly TRBD1 for D (6 bases). This CDR3 has 14 residues. Germline values: CDR1 MDHEN, CDR2 SYDVKM. The V end lost 6 bases, the J end lost 4 bases, and 12 bases lay between the germline ends. CDR3 protein: CASSQLGATGELFF. The CDR3 DNA reads as TGTGCCAGCAGCCAACTGGGGGCCACCGGGGAGCTGTTTTTT.

V usage is TRBV5-4 and J usage is TRBJ1-1; maybe TRBD1 (5 bases). Germline CDR1 is SGHNT and CDR2 is YYREEE (reference sequence). Between the trimmed V and J ends, which lost 3 bases and 0 bases, there was a span of 9 bases. The CDR3 consists of 14 residues. Written as DNA, the CDR3 is TGTGCCAGCAGCTGGGGCCGGATGAACACTGAAGCTTTCTTT. The encoded protein is CASSWGRMNTEAFF.

This clone occurred a few times. V and J are TRBV7-3 and TRBJ2-7, with D perhaps matching TRBD2 (7 bases). Germline CDR1 SGHTA, CDR2 FQGTGA. This CDR3 spans 17 amino acids. Trimming pared 5 bases from V and 0 bases from J, leaving 20 bases between. CDR3 region: CASSPGGGGPSSYEQYF. CDR3 nucleotide sequence: TGTGCCAGCAGCCCGGGAGGCGGGGGCCCTAGCTCCTACGAGCAGTACTTC.